This TCR beta chain was found in a study of beta chain features in type 1 diabetes. Researchers reported sorting CD4+ naive, central memory, regulatory and stem cell-like memory cells via CD45RO/CCR7/CD25/CD127/CD95/CD27. The sequenced template was cDNA made from the entire isolated RNA. An average of approximately 4 million reads was obtained for naive, central memory and regulatory T cell samples. Profiling relied on immunoSEQ multiplex PCR, and the TCRdb table lists in-frame clones only, not all of them. The sample contains around 500,000 clones, roughly 10% of which appear only once. The CDR3 totals 14 residues. Germline V gene sequence: CDR1 MNHEY, CDR2 SVGAGI. Between the trimmed V and J ends, which lost 6 bases and 5 bases, there was a span of 17 bases. General study results and limits: At VDJ recombination sites, type 1 diabetes patients had fewer insertions and more deleted nucleotides.

As to this clone: Antigen: not known.

V is TRBV6-5 and J is TRBJ2-7, with D possibly being TRBD1 or TRBD2 (5 bases each). Sequenced: naive CD4+ T cells from blood. The receptor was isolated from a woman aged 18 to 35 in good health. The CDR3 is CASSRQTYGDEQYF. The CDR3, as DNA: TGTGCCAGCAGCCGACAGACCTACGGGGACGAGCAGTACTTC.